This TCR beta chain was documented in a study of early T cells in non-severe SARS-CoV-2 infection. Each single cDNA molecule received a unique molecular identifier. In TCRdb, the 5' RACE reads were re-called with MiXCR into one record per CDR3 protein. The sample has approximately 35,000 distinct CDR3 sequences, less than 5.5% seen once. The table lists this clonotype with many counts. Trimming cost V 4 bases and J 8 bases, with 9 bases left between them. The germline CDR1 and CDR2 sequences are MNHNS and SASEGT. The CDR3 spans 12 residues. The chain links TRBV6-1 to TRBJ2-1; D uncertain. This TCR derives from an adult who was a healthcare worker with PCR-confirmed SARS-CoV-2 infection or an uninfected control (not recorded which). Sequencing was done on a sample of whole blood. The CDR3 loop reads CASSVGLDEQFF. CDR3 sequence (DNA): TGTGCCAGCAGTGTAGGTCTGGATGAGCAGTTCTTC.